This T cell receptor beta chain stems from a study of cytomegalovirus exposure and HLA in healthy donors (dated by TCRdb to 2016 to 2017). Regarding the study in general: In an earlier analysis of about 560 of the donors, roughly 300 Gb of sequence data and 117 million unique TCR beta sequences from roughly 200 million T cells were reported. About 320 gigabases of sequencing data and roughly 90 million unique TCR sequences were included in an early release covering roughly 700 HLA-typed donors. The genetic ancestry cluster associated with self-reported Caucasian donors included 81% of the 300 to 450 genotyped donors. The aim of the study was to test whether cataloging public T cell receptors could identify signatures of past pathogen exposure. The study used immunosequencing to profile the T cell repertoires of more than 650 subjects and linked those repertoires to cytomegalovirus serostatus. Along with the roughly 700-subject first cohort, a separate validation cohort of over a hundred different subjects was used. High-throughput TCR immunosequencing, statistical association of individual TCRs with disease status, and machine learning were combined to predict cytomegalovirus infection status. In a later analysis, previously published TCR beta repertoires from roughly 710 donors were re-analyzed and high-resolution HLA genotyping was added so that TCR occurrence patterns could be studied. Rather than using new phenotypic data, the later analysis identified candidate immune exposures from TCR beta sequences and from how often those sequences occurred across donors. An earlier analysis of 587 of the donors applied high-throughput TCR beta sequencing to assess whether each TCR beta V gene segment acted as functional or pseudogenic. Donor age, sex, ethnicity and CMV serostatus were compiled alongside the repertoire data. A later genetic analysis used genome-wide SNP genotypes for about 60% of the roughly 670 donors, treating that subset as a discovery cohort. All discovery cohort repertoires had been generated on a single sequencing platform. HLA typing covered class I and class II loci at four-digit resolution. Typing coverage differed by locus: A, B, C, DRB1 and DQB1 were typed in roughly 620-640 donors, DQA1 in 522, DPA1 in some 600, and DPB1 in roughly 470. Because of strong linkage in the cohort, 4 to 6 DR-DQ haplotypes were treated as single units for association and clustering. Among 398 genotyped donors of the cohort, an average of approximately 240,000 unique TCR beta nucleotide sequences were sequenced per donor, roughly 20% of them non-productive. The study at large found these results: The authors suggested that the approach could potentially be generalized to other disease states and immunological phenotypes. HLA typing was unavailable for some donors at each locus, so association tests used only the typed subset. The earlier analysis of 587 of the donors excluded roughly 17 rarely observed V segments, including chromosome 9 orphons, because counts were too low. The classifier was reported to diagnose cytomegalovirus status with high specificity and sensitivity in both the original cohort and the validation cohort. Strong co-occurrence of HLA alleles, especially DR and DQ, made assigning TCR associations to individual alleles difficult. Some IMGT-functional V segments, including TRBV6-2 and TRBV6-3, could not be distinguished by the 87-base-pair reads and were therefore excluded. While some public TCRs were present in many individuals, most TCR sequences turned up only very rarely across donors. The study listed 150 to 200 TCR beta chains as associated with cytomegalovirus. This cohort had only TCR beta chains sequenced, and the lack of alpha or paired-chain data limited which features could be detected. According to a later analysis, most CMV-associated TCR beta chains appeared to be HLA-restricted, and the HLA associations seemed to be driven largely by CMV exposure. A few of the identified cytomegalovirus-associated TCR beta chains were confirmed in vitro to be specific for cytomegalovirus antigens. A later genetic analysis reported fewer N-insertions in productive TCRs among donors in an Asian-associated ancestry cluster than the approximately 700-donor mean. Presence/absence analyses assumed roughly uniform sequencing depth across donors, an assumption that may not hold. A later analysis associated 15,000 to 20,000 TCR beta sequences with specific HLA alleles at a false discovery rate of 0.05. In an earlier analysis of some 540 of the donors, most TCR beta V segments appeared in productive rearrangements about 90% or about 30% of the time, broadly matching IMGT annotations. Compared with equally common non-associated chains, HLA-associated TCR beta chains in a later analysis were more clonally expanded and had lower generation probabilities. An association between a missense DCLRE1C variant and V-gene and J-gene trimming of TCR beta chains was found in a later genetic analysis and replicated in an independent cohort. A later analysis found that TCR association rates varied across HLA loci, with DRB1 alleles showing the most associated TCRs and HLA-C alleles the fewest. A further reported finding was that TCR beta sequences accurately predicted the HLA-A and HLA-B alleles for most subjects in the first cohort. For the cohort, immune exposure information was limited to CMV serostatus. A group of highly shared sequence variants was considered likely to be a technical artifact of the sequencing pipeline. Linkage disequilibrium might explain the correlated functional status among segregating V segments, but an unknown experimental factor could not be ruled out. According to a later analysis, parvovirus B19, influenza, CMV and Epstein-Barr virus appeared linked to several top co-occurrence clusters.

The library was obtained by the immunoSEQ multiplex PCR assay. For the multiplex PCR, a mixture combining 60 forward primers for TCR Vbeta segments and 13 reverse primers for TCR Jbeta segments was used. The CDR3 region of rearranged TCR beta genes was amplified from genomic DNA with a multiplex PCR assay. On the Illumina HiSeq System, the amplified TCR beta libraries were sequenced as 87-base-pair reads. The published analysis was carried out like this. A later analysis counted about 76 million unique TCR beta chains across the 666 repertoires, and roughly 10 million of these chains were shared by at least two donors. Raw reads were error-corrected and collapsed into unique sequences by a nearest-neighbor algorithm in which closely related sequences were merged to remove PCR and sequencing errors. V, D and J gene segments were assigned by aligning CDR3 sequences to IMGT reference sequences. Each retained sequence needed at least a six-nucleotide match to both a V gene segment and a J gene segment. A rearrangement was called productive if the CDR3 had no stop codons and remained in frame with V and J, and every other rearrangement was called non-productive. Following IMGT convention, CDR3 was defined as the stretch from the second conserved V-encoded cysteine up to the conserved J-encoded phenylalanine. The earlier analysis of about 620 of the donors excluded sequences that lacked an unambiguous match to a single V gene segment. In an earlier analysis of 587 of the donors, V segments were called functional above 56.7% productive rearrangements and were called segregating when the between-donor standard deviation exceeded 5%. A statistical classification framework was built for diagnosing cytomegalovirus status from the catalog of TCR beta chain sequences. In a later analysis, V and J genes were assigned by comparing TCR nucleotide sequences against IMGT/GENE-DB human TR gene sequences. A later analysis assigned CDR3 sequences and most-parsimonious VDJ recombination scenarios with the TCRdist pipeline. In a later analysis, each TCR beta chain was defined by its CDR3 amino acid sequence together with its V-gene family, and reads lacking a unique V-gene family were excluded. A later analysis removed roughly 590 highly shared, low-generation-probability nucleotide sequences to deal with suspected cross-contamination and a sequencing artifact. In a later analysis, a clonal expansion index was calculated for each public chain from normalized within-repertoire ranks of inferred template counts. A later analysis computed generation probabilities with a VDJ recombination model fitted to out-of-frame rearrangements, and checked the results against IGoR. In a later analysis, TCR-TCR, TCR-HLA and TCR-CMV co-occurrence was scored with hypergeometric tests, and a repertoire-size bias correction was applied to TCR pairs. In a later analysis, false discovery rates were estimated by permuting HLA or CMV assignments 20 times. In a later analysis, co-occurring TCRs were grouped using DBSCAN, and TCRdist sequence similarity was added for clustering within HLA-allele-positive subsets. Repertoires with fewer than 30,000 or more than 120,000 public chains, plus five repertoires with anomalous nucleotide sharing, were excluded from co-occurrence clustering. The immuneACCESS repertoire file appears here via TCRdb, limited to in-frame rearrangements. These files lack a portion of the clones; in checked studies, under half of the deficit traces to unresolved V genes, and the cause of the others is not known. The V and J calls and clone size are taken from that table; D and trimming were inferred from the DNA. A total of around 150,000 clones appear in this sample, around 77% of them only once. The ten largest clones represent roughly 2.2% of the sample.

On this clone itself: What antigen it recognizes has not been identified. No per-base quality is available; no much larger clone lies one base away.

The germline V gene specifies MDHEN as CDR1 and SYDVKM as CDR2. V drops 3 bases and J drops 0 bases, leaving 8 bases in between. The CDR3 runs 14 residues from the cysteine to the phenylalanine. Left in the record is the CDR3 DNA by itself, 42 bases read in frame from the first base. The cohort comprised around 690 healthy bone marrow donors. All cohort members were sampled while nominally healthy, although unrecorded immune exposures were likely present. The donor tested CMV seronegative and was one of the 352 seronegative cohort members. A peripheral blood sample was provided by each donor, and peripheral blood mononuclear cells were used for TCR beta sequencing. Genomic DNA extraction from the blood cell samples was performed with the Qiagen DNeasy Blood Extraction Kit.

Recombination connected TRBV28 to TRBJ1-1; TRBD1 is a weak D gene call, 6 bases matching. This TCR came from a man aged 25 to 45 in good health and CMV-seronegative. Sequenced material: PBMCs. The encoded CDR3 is CASSLRQVNTEAFF. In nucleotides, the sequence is TGTGCCAGCAGTTTGAGACAGGTGAACACTGAAGCTTTCTTT.